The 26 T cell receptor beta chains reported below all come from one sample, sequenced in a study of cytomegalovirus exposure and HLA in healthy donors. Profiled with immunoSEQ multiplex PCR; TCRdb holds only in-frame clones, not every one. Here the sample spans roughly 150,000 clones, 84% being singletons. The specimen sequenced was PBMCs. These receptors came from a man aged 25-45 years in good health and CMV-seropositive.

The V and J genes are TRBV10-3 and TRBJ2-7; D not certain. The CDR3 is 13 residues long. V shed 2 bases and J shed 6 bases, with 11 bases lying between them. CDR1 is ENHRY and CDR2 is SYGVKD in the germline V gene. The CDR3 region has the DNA TGTGCCATCAGTGAGGCCACATATTCCGAGCAGTACTTC. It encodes CAISEATYSEQYF.

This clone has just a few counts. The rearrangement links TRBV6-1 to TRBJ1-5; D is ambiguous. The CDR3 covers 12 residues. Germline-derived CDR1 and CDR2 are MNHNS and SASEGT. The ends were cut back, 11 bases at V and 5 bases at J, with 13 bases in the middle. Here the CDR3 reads CAVSNTDQPQHF. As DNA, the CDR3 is TGTGCCGTCAGCAATACAGATCAGCCCCAGCATTTT.

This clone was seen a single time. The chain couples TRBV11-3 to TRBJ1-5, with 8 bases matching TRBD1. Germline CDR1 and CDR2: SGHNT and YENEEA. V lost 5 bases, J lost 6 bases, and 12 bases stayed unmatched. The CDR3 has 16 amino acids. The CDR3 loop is CASSLADRESSQPQHF. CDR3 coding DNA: TGTGCCAGCAGCCTGGCGGACAGGGAGTCGAGTCAGCCCCAGCATTTT. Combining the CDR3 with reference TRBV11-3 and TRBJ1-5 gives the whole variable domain EAGVVQSPRYKIIEKKQPVAFWCNPISGHNTLYWYLQNLGQGPELLIRYENEEAVDDSQLPKDRFSAERLKGVDSTLKIQPAELGDSAVYLCASSLADRESSQPQHFGDGTRLSIL.

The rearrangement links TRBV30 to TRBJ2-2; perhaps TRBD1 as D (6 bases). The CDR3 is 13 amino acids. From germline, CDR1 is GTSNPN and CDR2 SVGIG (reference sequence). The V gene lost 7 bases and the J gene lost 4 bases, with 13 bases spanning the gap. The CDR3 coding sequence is TGTGCCTCAAGCAGGGGTATCACCGGGGAGCTGTTTTTT. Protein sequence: CASSRGITGELFF.

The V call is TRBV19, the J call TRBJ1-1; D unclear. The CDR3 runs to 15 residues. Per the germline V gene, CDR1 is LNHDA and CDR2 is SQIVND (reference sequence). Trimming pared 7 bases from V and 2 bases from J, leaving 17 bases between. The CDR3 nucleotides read TGTGCCAGTATGGCGGCAGATCAAGTCAACACTGAAGCTTTCTTT. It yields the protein CASMAADQVNTEAFF.

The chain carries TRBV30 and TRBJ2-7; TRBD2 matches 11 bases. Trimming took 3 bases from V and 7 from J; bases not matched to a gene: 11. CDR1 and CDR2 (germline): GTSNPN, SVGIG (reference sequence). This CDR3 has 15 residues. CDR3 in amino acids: CAWRLAGGPSNEQYF. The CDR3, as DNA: TGTGCCTGGAGGTTAGCGGGAGGGCCTTCTAATGAGCAGTACTTC.

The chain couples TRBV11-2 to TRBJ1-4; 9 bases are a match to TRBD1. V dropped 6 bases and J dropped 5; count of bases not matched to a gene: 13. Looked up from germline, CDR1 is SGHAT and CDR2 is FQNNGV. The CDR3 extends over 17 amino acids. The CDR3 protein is CASRLGQGPRENEKLFF. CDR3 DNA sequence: TGTGCCAGCAGATTGGGACAGGGCCCCCGAGAGAATGAAAAACTGTTTTTT. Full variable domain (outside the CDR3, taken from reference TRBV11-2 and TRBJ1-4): EAGVAQSPRYKIIEKRQSVAFWCNPISGHATLYWYQQILGQGPKLLIQFQNNGVVDDSQLPKDRFSAERLKGVDSTLKIQPAKLEDSAVYLCASRLGQGPRENEKLFFGSGTQLSVL.

CDR3: CASSSTGQSTDTQYF. CDR3 nucleotides: TGCGCCAGCAGCTCGACGGGACAGAGCACAGATACGCAGTATTTT. The rearrangement links TRBV5-1 to TRBJ2-3, with TRBD1 matching 7 bases. CDR1 and CDR2 from the germline V gene are SGHRS and YFSETQ. This CDR3 has 15 amino acids. The J segment lost 0 bases and the V segment lost 3 bases, leaving 4 bases of the junction unmatched.

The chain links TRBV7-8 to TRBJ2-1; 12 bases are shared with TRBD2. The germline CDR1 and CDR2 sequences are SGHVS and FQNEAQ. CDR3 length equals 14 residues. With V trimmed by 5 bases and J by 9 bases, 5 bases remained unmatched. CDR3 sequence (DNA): TGTGCCAGCAGCCGACTAGCGGGAGCGTCTGAGCAGTTCTTC. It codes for CASSRLAGASEQFF.

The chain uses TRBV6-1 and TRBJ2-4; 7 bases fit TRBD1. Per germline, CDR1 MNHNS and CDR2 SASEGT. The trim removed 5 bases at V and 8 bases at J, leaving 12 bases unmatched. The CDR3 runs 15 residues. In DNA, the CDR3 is TGTGCCAGCAGTAAAGGGGACAGAGAAATCGACATTCAGTACTTC. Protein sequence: CASSKGDREIDIQYF.

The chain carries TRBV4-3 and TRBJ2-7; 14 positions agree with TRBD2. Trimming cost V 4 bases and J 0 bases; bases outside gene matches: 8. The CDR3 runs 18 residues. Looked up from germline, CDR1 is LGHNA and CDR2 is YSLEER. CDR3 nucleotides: TGCGCCAGCAGCCTCCGACTAGCGGGGGGGATTGACTCCTACGAGCAGTACTTC. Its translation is CASSLRLAGGIDSYEQYF.

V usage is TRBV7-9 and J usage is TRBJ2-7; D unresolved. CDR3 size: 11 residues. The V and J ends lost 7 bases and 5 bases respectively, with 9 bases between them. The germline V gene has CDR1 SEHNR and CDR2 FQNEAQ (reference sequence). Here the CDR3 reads CASTNADEQYF. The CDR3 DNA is TGTGCCAGCACCAACGCGGACGAGCAGTACTTC.

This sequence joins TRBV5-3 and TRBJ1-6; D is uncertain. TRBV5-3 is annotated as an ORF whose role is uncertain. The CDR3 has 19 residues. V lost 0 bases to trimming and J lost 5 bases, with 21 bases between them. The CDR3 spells CARSLALVAREDDNSPLHF. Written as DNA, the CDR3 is TGTGCCAGAAGCTTGGCCCTTGTGGCCCGGGAGGATGATAATTCACCCCTCCACTTT.

The CDR3 DNA sequence: TGTGCCAGCAGCGTTAAGCGGGGGGCCTACAATGAGCAGTTCTTC. Residues: CASSVKRGAYNEQFF. V and J are TRBV9 and TRBJ2-1, with 9 bases lining up with TRBD2. CDR3 length equals 15 residues. J was trimmed by 2 bases and V by 2 bases; bases with no gene match: 2. In germline, CDR1 is SGDLS, CDR2 YYNGEE.

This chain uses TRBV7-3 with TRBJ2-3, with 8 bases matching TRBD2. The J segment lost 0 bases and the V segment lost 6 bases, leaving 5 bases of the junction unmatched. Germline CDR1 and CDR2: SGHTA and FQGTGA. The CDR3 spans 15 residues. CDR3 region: CASRKTSVSTDTQYF. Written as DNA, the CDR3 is TGTGCCAGCAGGAAGACTAGCGTAAGCACAGATACGCAGTATTTT. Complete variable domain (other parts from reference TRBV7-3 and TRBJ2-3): GAGVSQTPSNKVTEKGKYVELRCDPISGHTALYWYRQSLGQGPEFLIYFQGTGAADDSGLPNDRFFAVRPEGSVSTLKIQRTERGDSAVYLCASRKTSVSTDTQYFGPGTRLTVL.

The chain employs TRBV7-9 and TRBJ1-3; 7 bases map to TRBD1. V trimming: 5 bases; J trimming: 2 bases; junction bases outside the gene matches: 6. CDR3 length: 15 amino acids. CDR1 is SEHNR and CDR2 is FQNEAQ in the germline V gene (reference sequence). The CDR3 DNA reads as TGTGCCAGCAGCAGCGCCGGGACAGCTGGAAACACCATATATTTT. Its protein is CASSSAGTAGNTIYF.

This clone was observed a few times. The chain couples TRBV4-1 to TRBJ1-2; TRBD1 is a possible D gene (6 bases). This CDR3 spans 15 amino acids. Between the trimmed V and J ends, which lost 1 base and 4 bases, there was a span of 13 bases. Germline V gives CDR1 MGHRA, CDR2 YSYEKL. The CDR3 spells CASSQVEGGAYGYTF. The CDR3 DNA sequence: TGCGCCAGCAGCCAAGTAGAAGGGGGAGCCTATGGCTACACCTTC.

CDR3 loop: CASADSLSGANVLTF. The CDR3 coding sequence is TGTGCCAGCGCGGACAGCCTCTCTGGGGCCAACGTCCTGACTTTC. This chain links TRBV18 with TRBJ2-6, with a weak D call TRBD1 (6 bases). V was cut by 8 bases and J by 0 bases, with 11 bases left in between. Germline V CDR1 and CDR2: KGHSH, LQKENI. The CDR3 is made up of 15 amino acids.

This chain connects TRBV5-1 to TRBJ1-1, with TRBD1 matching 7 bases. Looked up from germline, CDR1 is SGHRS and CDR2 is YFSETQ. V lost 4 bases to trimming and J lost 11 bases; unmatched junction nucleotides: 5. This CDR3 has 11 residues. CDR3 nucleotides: TGCGCCAGCAGCCCGGGACAGAGGGCTTTCTTT. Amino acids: CASSPGQRAFF.

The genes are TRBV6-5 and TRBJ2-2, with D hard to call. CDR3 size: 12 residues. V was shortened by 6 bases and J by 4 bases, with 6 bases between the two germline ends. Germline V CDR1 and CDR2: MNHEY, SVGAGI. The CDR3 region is CASRLITGELFF. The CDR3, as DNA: TGTGCCAGCAGGCTAATCACCGGGGAGCTGTTTTTT.

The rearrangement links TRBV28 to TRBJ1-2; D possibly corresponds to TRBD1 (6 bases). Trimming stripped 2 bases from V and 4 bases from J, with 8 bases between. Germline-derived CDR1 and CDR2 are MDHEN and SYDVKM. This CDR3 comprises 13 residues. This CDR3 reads CASSLQGSYGYTF. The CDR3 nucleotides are TGTGCCAGCAGTTTACAGGGGTCCTATGGCTACACCTTC.

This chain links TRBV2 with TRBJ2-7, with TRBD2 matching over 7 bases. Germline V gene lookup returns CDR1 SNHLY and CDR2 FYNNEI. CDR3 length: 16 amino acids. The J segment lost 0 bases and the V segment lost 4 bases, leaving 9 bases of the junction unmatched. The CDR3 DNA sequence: TGTGCCAGCAGTGGAGGCGGGAGCGTAAGCTCCTACGAGCAGTACTTC. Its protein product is CASSGGGSVSSYEQYF. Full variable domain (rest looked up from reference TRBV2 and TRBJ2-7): EPEVTQTPSHQVTQMGQEVILRCVPISNHLYFYWYRQILGQKVEFLVSFYNNEISEKSEIFDDQFSVERPDGSNFTLKIRSTKLEDSAMYFCASSGGGSVSSYEQYFGPGTRLTVT.

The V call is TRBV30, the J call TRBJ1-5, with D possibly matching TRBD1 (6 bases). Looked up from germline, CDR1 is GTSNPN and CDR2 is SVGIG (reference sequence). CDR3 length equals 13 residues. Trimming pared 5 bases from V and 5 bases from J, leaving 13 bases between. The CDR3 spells CAWSKGGYQPQHF. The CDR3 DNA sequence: TGTGCCTGGTCGAAGGGGGGGTATCAGCCCCAGCATTTT. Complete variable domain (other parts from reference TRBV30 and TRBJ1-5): SQTIHQWPATLVQPVGSPLSLECTVEGTSNPNLYWYRQAAGRGLQLLFYSVGIGQISSEVPQNLSASRPQDRQFILSSKKLLLSDSGFYLCAWSKGGYQPQHFGDGTRLSIL.

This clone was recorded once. The CDR3 here is CASSLRDRAYEQYF. The DNA for the CDR3 is TGTGCCAGCAGCTTGAGGGACAGGGCCTACGAGCAGTACTTC. This chain links TRBV5-4 with TRBJ2-7; 9 nucleotides align to TRBD1. V trimming: 1 base; J trimming: 2 bases; junction bases outside the gene matches: 1. Germline CDR1 and CDR2: SGHNT and YYREEE (reference sequence). The CDR3 contains 14 residues.

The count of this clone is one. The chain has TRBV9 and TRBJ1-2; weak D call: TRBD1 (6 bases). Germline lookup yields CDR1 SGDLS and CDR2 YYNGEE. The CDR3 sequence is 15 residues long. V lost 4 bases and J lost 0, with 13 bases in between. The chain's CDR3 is CASSPTGTPNYGYTF. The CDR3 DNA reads TGTGCCAGCAGCCCGACCGGGACACCTAACTATGGCTACACCTTC.

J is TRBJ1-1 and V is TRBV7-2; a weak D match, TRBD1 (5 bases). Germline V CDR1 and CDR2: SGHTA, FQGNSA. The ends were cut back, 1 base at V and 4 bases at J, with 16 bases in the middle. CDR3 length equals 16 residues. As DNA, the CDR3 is TGTGCCAGCAGCTTAGTCGGGGCGGAGGGGAGCACTGAAGCTTTCTTT. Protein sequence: CASSLVGAEGSTEAFF.